Below, one T cell receptor (beta chain) is given with its context. Its specificity is unknown. This entry belongs to a study of cytotoxic CD8 clonotypes in ibrutinib-treated CLL. Sequencing was performed with immunoSEQ multiplex PCR; in TCRdb, only in-frame clones are kept and a portion is missing. The sample records some 290,000 clones, about 80% being singletons. General study findings and limits: Sampling schedules were unmatched across sustained-remission and progressing patients. Patients showed higher baseline clonality than age-matched healthy donors, and it tracked circulating CD8+ T-cell counts. Public clonotypes were rare and shrank or held steady on treatment.

Genomic DNA (around 2 micrograms) was obtained from cryopreserved PBMCs for construction of TCR beta libraries. V lost 4 bases and J 3 bases, leaving 16 bases between the germline ends. This CDR3 has 15 residues. Per germline, CDR1 SGHTS and CDR2 YDEGEE. The chain is built from TRBV5-8 and TRBJ1-2; tentative D call: TRBD1 (6 bases). The sequencing here drew on PBMCs, taken before ibrutinib treatment. The clonotype originates from a human donor with chronic lymphocytic leukemia. The chain's CDR3 is CASSHGQPPHYGYTF. CDR3 nucleotide sequence: TGTGCCAGCAGCCACGGACAGCCGCCACACTATGGCTACACCTTC.